The subject of this entry is one T cell receptor (beta chain). Its antigen remains unknown. The data were taken from a study of shared clonotypes between healthy human individuals. Study-level background: There were three CD4 naive, three CD4 memory, two CD8 naive and one CD8 memory plates per donor. The study, taken as a whole, reports: Investigators collected only blood, and repertoires in tissues likely differ. Across a few donors, naive CD4 shared around 5.4%, naive CD8 more than 3%, memory CD4 more than 2%, memory CD8 0.4% to 0.5%.

The CDR3 runs 14 residues. V lost 5 bases and J lost 4; bases outside the gene matches: 7. Germline CDR1 is MNHEY and CDR2 is SMNVEV (reference sequence). As defined, naive CD8 cells were CD45RO-negative and positively selected for CCR7, with terminally differentiated effector memory CD45RA+ cells excluded. Measured with immunoSEQ multiplex PCR; TCRdb has only the in-frame clones, and not every one. Among about 600,000 clones listed, 95% to 98% were seen once. This sequence was found in a man aged 25-40 years in good health. V is TRBV27 and J is TRBJ2-7; TRBD1 agrees at 8 bases. Sequencing input: naive CD8+ T cells sorted from blood. The CDR3 DNA is TGTGCCAGCAGTCCTCGGACAGGGATTTACGAGCAGTACTTC. This translates into CASSPRTGIYEQYF.